These T cell receptor beta chains were read from a single sample in a study of blood T cell repertoires in COVID-19. Assay used: immunoSEQ multiplex PCR; TCRdb lists only in-frame clones, some missing. Among more than 300,000 clones listed, more than 70% were seen once. The sample was peripheral blood. The source is a woman aged 45 to 65 with acute or convalescent COVID-19. Both conserved end residues are part of each CDR3. A D gene is named only where the DNA matches it firmly. Size values are once, few and many counts, or a class for expanded clones, and some rows have none.

clone_size: -; v_call: TRBV2; d_call: -; j_call: TRBJ2-1; cdr3_aa: CASRVVGDEQFF; cdr3_nt: TGTGCCAGCAGGGTCGTAGGAGATGAGCAGTTCTTC
clone_size: -; v_call: TRBV5-1; d_call: TRBD2; j_call: TRBJ2-2; cdr3_aa: CASRLVAGGPTNTGELFF; cdr3_nt: TGCGCCAGCAGACTTGTAGCGGGGGGCCCAACGAACACCGGGGAGCTGTTTTTT
clone_size: -; v_call: TRBV18; d_call: TRBD1; j_call: TRBJ1-6; cdr3_aa: CASSTTLDRGNSPLHF; cdr3_nt: TGTGCCAGCTCAACAACTTTGGACAGGGGGAATTCACCCCTCCACTTT
clone_size: many; v_call: TRBV15; d_call: TRBD2; j_call: TRBJ2-1; cdr3_aa: CATSREALSGRAGEQFF; cdr3_nt: TGTGCCACCAGCAGAGAGGCTCTTAGCGGGAGGGCCGGCGAGCAGTTCTTC
clone_size: -; v_call: TRBV3-1/TRBV3-2; d_call: -; j_call: TRBJ1-1; cdr3_aa: CASTSTENTEAFF; cdr3_nt: TGTGCCAGCACCTCTACAGAAAACACTGAAGCTTTCTTT
clone_size: -; v_call: TRBV27; d_call: -; j_call: TRBJ1-5; cdr3_aa: CASSNLMGVGRNQPQHF; cdr3_nt: TGTGCCAGCTCCAACCTGATGGGCGTCGGGAGGAATCAGCCCCAGCATTTT
clone_size: -; v_call: TRBV13; d_call: TRBD1; j_call: TRBJ2-4; cdr3_aa: CASSCRDRDARNIQYF; cdr3_nt: TGTGCCAGCAGCTGCCGGGACAGGGATGCTAGAAACATTCAGTACTTC
clone_size: -; v_call: TRBV5-8; d_call: -; j_call: TRBJ1-1; cdr3_aa: CASSPRDIPEAFF; cdr3_nt: TGTGCCAGCAGCCCTAGGGACATTCCTGAAGCTTTCTTT
clone_size: -; v_call: TRBV18; d_call: TRBD1; j_call: TRBJ2-3; cdr3_aa: CASSPIPQGAMDTQYF; cdr3_nt: TGTGCCAGCTCACCCATTCCTCAGGGGGCGATGGATACGCAGTATTTT
clone_size: -; v_call: TRBV9; d_call: -; j_call: TRBJ2-1; cdr3_aa: CASSVVAGRYNEQFF; cdr3_nt: TGTGCCAGCAGCGTAGTCGCAGGGAGGTACAATGAGCAGTTCTTC
clone_size: -; v_call: TRBV3-1/TRBV3-2; d_call: TRBD2; j_call: TRBJ2-1; cdr3_aa: CASSQVSGRGNEQFF; cdr3_nt: TGTGCCAGCAGCCAAGTTAGCGGGAGAGGCAATGAGCAGTTCTTC
clone_size: -; v_call: TRBV7-2; d_call: -; j_call: TRBJ1-2; cdr3_aa: CASSLKGESLGYTF; cdr3_nt: TGTGCCAGCAGCTTAAAGGGGGAAAGTCTGGGCTACACCTTC
clone_size: -; v_call: TRBV2; d_call: TRBD1; j_call: TRBJ1-2; cdr3_aa: CASSGQGGTSGYTF; cdr3_nt: TGTGCCAGCAGCGGACAGGGGGGTACTAGTGGCTACACCTTC
clone_size: -; v_call: TRBV11-2; d_call: -; j_call: TRBJ1-3; cdr3_aa: CASRSRETFYSGNTIYF; cdr3_nt: TGTGCCAGCAGAAGCCGAGAGACATTTTATTCTGGAAACACCATATATTTT
clone_size: -; v_call: TRBV5-8; d_call: -; j_call: TRBJ2-4; cdr3_aa: CASSFSGEAKNIQYF; cdr3_nt: TGTGCCAGCAGTTTTTCAGGGGAAGCCAAAAACATTCAGTACTTC
clone_size: -; v_call: TRBV21-1; d_call: -; j_call: TRBJ2-3; cdr3_aa: CASSPGQAHYSTDTQYF; cdr3_nt: TGTGCCAGCAGCCCGGGACAGGCCCACTATAGCACAGATACGCAGTATTTT
clone_size: -; v_call: TRBV23-1; d_call: -; j_call: TRBJ1-3; cdr3_aa: CASPQGGNTIYF; cdr3_nt: TGCGCCAGCCCTCAGGGTGGAAACACCATATATTTT
clone_size: -; v_call: TRBV5-4; d_call: -; j_call: TRBJ1-5; cdr3_aa: CASSSEVNQPQHF; cdr3_nt: TGTGCCAGCAGCTCCGAGGTAAATCAGCCCCAGCATTTT
clone_size: -; v_call: TRBV7-9; d_call: TRBD2; j_call: TRBJ2-1; cdr3_aa: CASSLSGSYNEQFF; cdr3_nt: TGTGCCAGCAGCTTGAGCGGGAGCTACAATGAGCAGTTCTTC
clone_size: -; v_call: TRBV6-1; d_call: TRBD2; j_call: TRBJ2-5; cdr3_aa: CASSGGLAGHLGTQYF; cdr3_nt: TGTGCCAGCAGTGGGGGACTAGCGGGCCACCTGGGGACCCAGTACTTC
clone_size: -; v_call: TRBV7-9; d_call: -; j_call: TRBJ1-2; cdr3_aa: CASSLARVKSGYTF; cdr3_nt: TGTGCCAGCAGCTTAGCCAGGGTTAAGTCTGGCTACACCTTC
clone_size: -; v_call: TRBV2; d_call: TRBD2; j_call: TRBJ2-5; cdr3_aa: CASRDPSGEETQYF; cdr3_nt: TGTGCCAGCAGGGACCCTAGCGGTGAAGAGACCCAGTACTTC
clone_size: -; v_call: TRBV5-6; d_call: -; j_call: TRBJ2-7; cdr3_aa: CASSRRDISYEQYF; cdr3_nt: TGTGCCAGCAGCCGAAGGGACATCTCCTACGAGCAGTACTTC
clone_size: once; v_call: TRBV4-1; d_call: -; j_call: TRBJ2-7; cdr3_aa: CASSQEAHSPYEQYF; cdr3_nt: TGCGCCAGCAGCCAAGAAGCTCATTCCCCCTACGAGCAGTACTTC
clone_size: -; v_call: TRBV6-5; d_call: -; j_call: TRBJ1-5; cdr3_aa: CASILLRGGNQPQHF; cdr3_nt: TGTGCCAGCATTTTGCTTCGCGGGGGCAATCAGCCCCAGCATTTT
clone_size: -; v_call: TRBV13; d_call: -; j_call: TRBJ1-2; cdr3_aa: CASSLGGSPGYTF; cdr3_nt: TGTGCCAGCAGCTTAGGGGGCTCCCCCGGCTACACCTTC
clone_size: -; v_call: TRBV6-5; d_call: -; j_call: TRBJ1-1; cdr3_aa: CATRQSLNTEAFF; cdr3_nt: TGTGCCACCAGACAGAGTCTGAACACTGAAGCTTTCTTT
clone_size: -; v_call: TRBV7-4; d_call: -; j_call: TRBJ2-1; cdr3_aa: CASSSRNEQFF; cdr3_nt: TGTGCCAGCAGCTCTCGCAATGAGCAGTTCTTC
clone_size: -; v_call: TRBV6-5; d_call: TRBD1; j_call: TRBJ1-2; cdr3_aa: CASTTGRGYTF; cdr3_nt: TGTGCCAGCACGACAGGGCGCGGCTACACCTTC
clone_size: -; v_call: TRBV5-4; d_call: -; j_call: TRBJ1-1; cdr3_aa: CASSLEGGANTEAFF; cdr3_nt: TGTGCCAGCAGCTTGGAGGGAGGGGCCAACACTGAAGCTTTCTTT
clone_size: -; v_call: TRBV5-1; d_call: TRBD2; j_call: TRBJ2-2; cdr3_aa: CASSLSLAGGNTGELFF; cdr3_nt: TGCGCCAGCAGCTTGTCCCTAGCGGGGGGGAACACCGGGGAGCTGTTTTTT
clone_size: -; v_call: TRBV20-1; d_call: -; j_call: TRBJ1-1; cdr3_aa: CSVIRVPEAFF; cdr3_nt: TGCAGTGTGATCAGGGTCCCTGAAGCTTTCTTT
clone_size: -; v_call: TRBV5-1; d_call: TRBD1; j_call: TRBJ2-2; cdr3_aa: CASRGKGGNTGELFF; cdr3_nt: TGCGCCAGCCGGGGAAAAGGGGGCAACACCGGGGAGCTGTTTTTT
clone_size: -; v_call: TRBV5-6; d_call: -; j_call: TRBJ1-2; cdr3_aa: CASSLRGPSYGYTF; cdr3_nt: TGTGCCAGCAGCTTGAGAGGCCCTTCCTATGGCTACACCTTC
clone_size: -; v_call: TRBV10-3; d_call: -; j_call: TRBJ1-4; cdr3_aa: CAISEGQGGEKLFF; cdr3_nt: TGTGCCATCAGTGAGGGGCAGGGCGGTGAAAAACTGTTTTTT
clone_size: -; v_call: TRBV10-1; d_call: TRBD2; j_call: TRBJ2-5; cdr3_aa: CASNTGGRETQYF; cdr3_nt: TGCGCCAGCAATACGGGGGGGCGAGAGACCCAGTACTTC
clone_size: few; v_call: TRBV30; d_call: -; j_call: TRBJ2-3; cdr3_aa: CASSGGSGDTDTQYF; cdr3_nt: TGTGCCTCTAGTGGTGGTAGCGGTGACACAGATACGCAGTATTTT
clone_size: -; v_call: TRBV3-1/TRBV3-2; d_call: -; j_call: TRBJ1-4; cdr3_aa: CASSLRIGDQEKLFF; cdr3_nt: TGTGCCAGCAGCCTAAGAATAGGGGATCAAGAAAAACTGTTTTTT
clone_size: -; v_call: TRBV11-2; d_call: TRBD2; j_call: TRBJ2-2; cdr3_aa: CASSLEPSGAGELFF; cdr3_nt: TGTGCCAGCAGCTTAGAGCCTAGCGGGGCCGGGGAGCTGTTTTTT
clone_size: once; v_call: TRBV6-6; d_call: -; j_call: TRBJ1-3; cdr3_aa: CASSLTGASGNTIYF; cdr3_nt: TGTGCCAGCAGTTTGACAGGAGCCTCTGGAAACACCATATATTTT
clone_size: few; v_call: TRBV30; d_call: -; j_call: TRBJ2-7; cdr3_aa: CAWFPGSSYEQYF; cdr3_nt: TGTGCCTGGTTCCCAGGAAGCTCCTACGAGCAGTACTTC
clone_size: -; v_call: TRBV10-2; d_call: TRBD1; j_call: TRBJ2-7; cdr3_aa: CASSEADRGGHEQYF; cdr3_nt: TGCGCCAGCAGTGAGGCGGACAGGGGCGGCCACGAGCAGTACTTC
clone_size: -; v_call: TRBV5-4; d_call: TRBD2; j_call: TRBJ2-2; cdr3_aa: CASSLYGAGAAGELFF; cdr3_nt: TGTGCCAGCAGCTTGTACGGTGCGGGAGCCGCCGGGGAGCTGTTTTTT
clone_size: -; v_call: TRBV9; d_call: TRBD2; j_call: TRBJ2-3; cdr3_aa: CASSVGAGGTDTQYF; cdr3_nt: TGTGCCAGCAGCGTTGGAGCGGGAGGGACAGATACGCAGTATTTT
clone_size: -; v_call: TRBV10-3; d_call: -; j_call: TRBJ1-4; cdr3_aa: CAIRATETNEKLFF; cdr3_nt: TGTGCCATCAGGGCGACAGAAACTAATGAAAAACTGTTTTTT
clone_size: -; v_call: TRBV6-1; d_call: -; j_call: TRBJ1-1; cdr3_aa: CASSEGRGRAEAFF; cdr3_nt: TGTGCCAGCAGTGAGGGGAGGGGAAGAGCTGAAGCTTTCTTT
clone_size: once; v_call: TRBV4-3; d_call: -; j_call: TRBJ2-5; cdr3_aa: CASSQEIGREETQYF; cdr3_nt: TGCGCCAGCAGCCAAGAAATAGGCAGGGAAGAGACCCAGTACTTC
clone_size: -; v_call: TRBV5-1; d_call: TRBD2; j_call: TRBJ2-3; cdr3_aa: CASSLSAGADTQYF; cdr3_nt: TGCGCCAGCAGCTTGTCGGCGGGAGCAGATACGCAGTATTTT
clone_size: -; v_call: TRBV24-1; d_call: -; j_call: TRBJ1-1; cdr3_aa: CATSGVLGTEAFF; cdr3_nt: TGTGCCACCTCAGGCGTTCTGGGCACTGAAGCTTTCTTT
clone_size: -; v_call: TRBV6-1; d_call: TRBD1; j_call: TRBJ2-1; cdr3_aa: CASSKDRGKGHNEQFF; cdr3_nt: TGTGCCAGCAGTAAAGACAGGGGGAAGGGGCACAATGAGCAGTTCTTC